This passage covers 10 T cell receptor beta chains from one sample sequenced in a study of blood T cell repertoires in COVID-19. Measured with immunoSEQ multiplex PCR; TCRdb has only the in-frame clones, and not every one. The sample includes approximately 150,000 clones, roughly nine tenths of them seen just once. Sequencing was performed on peripheral blood. These TCRs come from a woman between 55 and 75 years old with active COVID-19.

The chain recombines TRBV5-1 with TRBJ2-2; no reliable D call. Germline V gene sequence: CDR1 SGHRS, CDR2 YFSETQ. This CDR3 comprises 16 residues. Trimming pared 0 bases from V and 0 bases from J, leaving 9 bases between. CDR3 sequence: CASSLAVAANTGELFF. The DNA for the CDR3 is TGCGCCAGCAGCTTGGCTGTGGCTGCGAACACCGGGGAGCTGTTTTTT.

This clone was seen only once. The J gene is TRBJ2-5, the V gene TRBV13; 8 bases fit TRBD1. Looked up from germline, CDR1 is PRHDT and CDR2 is FYEKMQ (reference sequence). The CDR3 is 15 amino acids. Germline trimming cut 5 bases from V and 5 bases from J; bases unmatched to any gene: 10. CDR3 coding DNA: TGTGCCAGCAGCCCGCAGGGGGCATGGCAGGAGACCCAGTACTTC. Translation gives CASSPQGAWQETQYF.

This rearrangement joins TRBV7-9 to TRBJ1-4; a weak D match, TRBD1 (6 bases). V dropped 1 base and J dropped 10 bases, with 22 bases sitting between them. Germline V CDR1 and CDR2: SEHNR, FQNEAQ (reference sequence). The CDR3 contains 17 residues. CDR3 DNA sequence: TGTGCCAGCAGCTTAGAGAGGGACATTACGAGTAGGGGAAAACTGTTTTTT. This translates into CASSLERDITSRGKLFF.

The rearrangement joins TRBV10-1 to TRBJ1-1; TRBD1 matches at 10 bases. The J segment lost 3 bases and the V segment lost 7 bases, leaving 11 bases of the junction unmatched. The CDR3 spans 16 residues. Germline V lookup: CDR1 WNHNN, CDR2 SYGVQD (reference sequence). CDR3 loop: CASTRTGGIDDTEAFF. The CDR3 bases are TGCGCCAGCACCCGGACAGGGGGGATAGACGACACTGAAGCTTTCTTT.

This clone has only one observation. The genes are TRBV30 and TRBJ2-5, with 8 bases lining up with TRBD1. The CDR3 loop spans 14 amino acids. V lost 0 bases and J lost 5; bases outside the gene matches: 5. Germline CDR1 GTSNPN, CDR2 SVGIG (reference sequence). The CDR3 nucleotides read TGTGCCTGGAGTGTAGGGACAGGAGGGGAGACCCAGTACTTC. This sequence encodes CAWSVGTGGETQYF.

This rearrangement joins TRBV7-9 to TRBJ1-3; TRBD1 aligns across 10 bases. The CDR3 contains 17 residues. CDR1 is SEHNR and CDR2 is FQNEAQ in the germline V gene (reference sequence). V trimming: 2 bases; J trimming: 0 bases; junction bases outside the gene matches: 4. The CDR3 bases are TGTGCCAGCAGCTTATCGGGGACAGGGGTCTCTGGAAACACCATATATTTT. It translates to CASSLSGTGVSGNTIYF.

CDR3 nucleotide sequence: TGTGCCAGCAGCTTAGTGACTAGCAGCTACAATGAGCAGTTCTTC. The encoded protein is CASSLVTSSYNEQFF. The chain combines TRBV7-8 with TRBJ2-1; TRBD2 matches 7 bases. The J segment lost 3 bases and the V segment lost 1 base, leaving 3 bases of the junction unmatched. This CDR3 contains 15 residues. CDR1 SGHVS and CDR2 FQNEAQ come from the germline V gene.

Only one count was recorded for this clone. The chain joins TRBV19 to TRBJ2-1, with TRBD2 matching over 10 bases. Germline trimming cut 5 bases from V and 1 base from J; bases unmatched to any gene: 8. This CDR3 has 17 amino acids. The V gene's germline CDR1 is LNHDA and CDR2 SQIVND (reference sequence). This CDR3 is CASSGLAGDPSYNEQFF. The CDR3 DNA reads as TGTGCCAGTAGTGGGCTAGCGGGAGACCCATCCTACAATGAGCAGTTCTTC.

The chain joins TRBV29-1 to TRBJ1-3; no reliable D call. V lost 2 bases to trimming and J lost 2 bases, with 4 bases between them. The germline CDR1 and CDR2 sequences are SQVTM and ANQGSEA. The CDR3 runs to 12 residues. The CDR3 nucleotides are TGCAGCGTTGAATGGCCTGGAAACACCATATATTTT. It translates to CSVEWPGNTIYF.

The rearrangement joins TRBV7-6 to TRBJ1-3, with a weak D call TRBD1 (6 bases). Germline V gene sequence: CDR1 SGHVS, CDR2 FNYEAQ. Trimming took off 6 bases at V and 0 bases at J, with 15 bases between the two ends. This CDR3 contains 16 residues. This chain's CDR3 is CASSGGQTLSGNTIYF. In nucleotides, the CDR3 is TGTGCCAGCAGTGGAGGACAGACCCTCTCTGGAAACACCATATATTTT.